The rows below give T cell receptor beta chains drawn from one sample of a study of T cell responses to AZD1222 COVID-19 vaccine. The table came from immunoSEQ multiplex PCR; TCRdb's copy has only in-frame clones and leaves some out. The table records fewer than 95,000 clones, approximately 91% of them present only once. The source was peripheral blood, collected 28 days after the second AZD1222 dose. The receptor set was obtained from an adult who received the AZD1222 COVID-19 vaccine. Each CDR3 is given with its conserved first and last residue. Each record gives: J gene, clone size, V gene, D gene, CDR3 DNA, CDR3 protein. D genes are given only for firm matches. Expanded clones get a size class; other rows say once, few or many, or leave the size out.

J: TRBJ1-2; size: NA; V: TRBV4-1; D: NA; DNA: TGCGCCAGCAGCCAAGTTCTCAGGGGCCGTGAAAACTATGGCTACACCTTC; CDR3: CASSQVLRGRENYGYTF
J: TRBJ1-2; size: NA; V: TRBV29-1; D: NA; DNA: TGCAGCGCCGACGAACAGGGCTCTAACTATGGCTACACCTTC; CDR3: CSADEQGSNYGYTF
J: TRBJ2-7; size: NA; V: TRBV11-2; D: NA; DNA: TGTGCCAGCAGCTTCCGGGACATGTCCTACGAGCAGTACTTC; CDR3: CASSFRDMSYEQYF
J: TRBJ1-1; size: NA; V: TRBV18; D: NA; DNA: TGTGCCAGCTCACCGAATTACCCGTTGGGCACTGAAGCTTTCTTT; CDR3: CASSPNYPLGTEAFF
J: TRBJ1-1; size: NA; V: TRBV27; D: NA; DNA: TGTGCCAGCACCAAAAGGGGAGGGGACTTCATGAACACTGAAGCTTTCTTT; CDR3: CASTKRGGDFMNTEAFF
J: TRBJ1-1; size: NA; V: TRBV11-2; D: NA; DNA: TGTGCCAGCAGCGACCCCGGTTTACGGAGAGCTTTCTTT; CDR3: CASSDPGLRRAFF
J: TRBJ2-1; size: NA; V: TRBV7-2; D: TRBD2; DNA: TGTGCCAGCAGCCCAAGACTAGCGGGGGTCCATGAGCAGTTCTTC; CDR3: CASSPRLAGVHEQFF
J: TRBJ1-2; size: medium-sized; V: TRBV11-2; D: NA; DNA: TGTGCCAGCAGCTTAGGACACGGCGGGTGGGGCTACACCTTC; CDR3: CASSLGHGGWGYTF
J: TRBJ2-3; size: medium-sized; V: TRBV6-4; D: TRBD1; DNA: TGTGCCAGCAGTGAGGGACAGGGCACAGATACGCAGTATTTT; CDR3: CASSEGQGTDTQYF
J: TRBJ1-4; size: NA; V: TRBV30; D: TRBD1; DNA: TGTGCCTGGAGTGGGACCAGGGGGTTAAATGAAAAACTGTTTTTT; CDR3: CAWSGTRGLNEKLFF
J: TRBJ2-1; size: NA; V: TRBV5-4; D: NA; DNA: TGTGCCAGCAGCTTGGGAGAAACGGGACTGTCACAGCAGTTCTTC; CDR3: CASSLGETGLSQQFF
J: TRBJ1-3; size: few; V: TRBV7-6; D: NA; DNA: TGTGCCAGCAGCTTAGTTATCGGGGGGCTAGGTGGAAACACCATATATTTT; CDR3: CASSLVIGGLGGNTIYF
J: TRBJ1-6; size: NA; V: TRBV9; D: NA; DNA: TGTGCCAGCAGCGTAGGACGAGGGGATTCACCCCTCCACTTT; CDR3: CASSVGRGDSPLHF
J: TRBJ1-2; size: NA; V: TRBV7-2; D: NA; DNA: TGTGCCAGCAGCTTCGATGGACAGCGCGGTGCTAACTATGGCTACACCTTC; CDR3: CASSFDGQRGANYGYTF
J: TRBJ2-1; size: NA; V: TRBV7-7; D: TRBD2; DNA: TGTGCTAGCAGCTTAGCGCCAGGACTAGCGGGGACAAACAATGAGCAGTTCTTC; CDR3: CASSLAPGLAGTNNEQFF
J: TRBJ2-7; size: NA; V: TRBV28; D: NA; DNA: TGTGCCAGCAGTTTGGCAAGCTACGAGCAGTACTTC; CDR3: CASSLASYEQYF
J: TRBJ2-4; size: NA; V: TRBV19; D: NA; DNA: TGTGCCAGTAGTCAGGGCCTCTCCATATTGTACTTC; CDR3: CASSQGLSILYF
J: TRBJ1-5; size: NA; V: TRBV30; D: NA; DNA: TGTGCCTGGAGTGCTCCCCTGGGCGCATGGACCCAGCATTTT; CDR3: CAWSAPLGAWTQHF
J: TRBJ1-1; size: NA; V: TRBV18; D: NA; DNA: TGTGCCAGCTCACCCCCCAAGGCCCACACTGAAGCTTTCTTT; CDR3: CASSPPKAHTEAFF